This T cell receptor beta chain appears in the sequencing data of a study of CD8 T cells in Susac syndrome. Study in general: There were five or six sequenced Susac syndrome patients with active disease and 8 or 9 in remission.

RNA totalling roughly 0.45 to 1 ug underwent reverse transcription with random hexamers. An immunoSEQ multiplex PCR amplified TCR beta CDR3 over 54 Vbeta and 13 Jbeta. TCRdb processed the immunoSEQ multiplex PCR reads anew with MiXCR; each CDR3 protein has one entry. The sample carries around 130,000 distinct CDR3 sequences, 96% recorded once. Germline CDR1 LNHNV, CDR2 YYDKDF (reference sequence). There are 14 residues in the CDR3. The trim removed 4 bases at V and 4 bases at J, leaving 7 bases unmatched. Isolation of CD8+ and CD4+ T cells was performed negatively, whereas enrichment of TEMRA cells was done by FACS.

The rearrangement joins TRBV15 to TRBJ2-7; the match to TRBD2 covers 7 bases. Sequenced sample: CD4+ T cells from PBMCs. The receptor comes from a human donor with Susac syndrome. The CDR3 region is CATSTGGTAYEQYF. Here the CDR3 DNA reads TGTGCCACCAGCACCGGGGGGACGGCGTACGAGCAGTACTTC.